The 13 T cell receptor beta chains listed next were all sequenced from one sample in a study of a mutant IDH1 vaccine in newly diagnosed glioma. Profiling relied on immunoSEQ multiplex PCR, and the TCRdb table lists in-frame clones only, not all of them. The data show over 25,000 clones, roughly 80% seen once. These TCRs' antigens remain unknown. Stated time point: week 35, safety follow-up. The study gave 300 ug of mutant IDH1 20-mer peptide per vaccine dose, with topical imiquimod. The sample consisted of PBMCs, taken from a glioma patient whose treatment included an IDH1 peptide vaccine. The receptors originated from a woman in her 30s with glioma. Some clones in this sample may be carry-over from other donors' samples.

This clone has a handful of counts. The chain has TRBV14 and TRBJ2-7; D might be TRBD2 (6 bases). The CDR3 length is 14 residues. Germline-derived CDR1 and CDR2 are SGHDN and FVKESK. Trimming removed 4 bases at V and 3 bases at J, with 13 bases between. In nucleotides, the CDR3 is TGTGCCAGCAGCCCGGGAGAAGCCATCTACGAGCAGTACTTC. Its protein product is CASSPGEAIYEQYF.

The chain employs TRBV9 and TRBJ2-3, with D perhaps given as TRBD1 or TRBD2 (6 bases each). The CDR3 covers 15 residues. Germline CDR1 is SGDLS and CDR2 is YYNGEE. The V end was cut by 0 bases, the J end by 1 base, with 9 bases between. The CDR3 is CASSVAGGRTDTQYF. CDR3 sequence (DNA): TGTGCCAGCAGCGTAGCTGGGGGGCGCACAGATACGCAGTATTTT.

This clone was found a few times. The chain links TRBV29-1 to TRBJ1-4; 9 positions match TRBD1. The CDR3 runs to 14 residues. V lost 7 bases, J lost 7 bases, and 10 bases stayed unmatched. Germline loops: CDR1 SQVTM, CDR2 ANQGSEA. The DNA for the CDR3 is TGCAGCGCGATGACAGGGGGAAGGCGTGAAAAACTGTTTTTT. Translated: CSAMTGGRREKLFF. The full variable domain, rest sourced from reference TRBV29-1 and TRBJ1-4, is SAVISQKPSRDICQRGTSLTIQCQVDSQVTMMFWYRQQPGQSLTLIATANQGSEATYESGFVIDKFPISRPNLTFSTLTVSNMSPEDSSIYLCSAMTGGRREKLFFGSGTQLSVL.

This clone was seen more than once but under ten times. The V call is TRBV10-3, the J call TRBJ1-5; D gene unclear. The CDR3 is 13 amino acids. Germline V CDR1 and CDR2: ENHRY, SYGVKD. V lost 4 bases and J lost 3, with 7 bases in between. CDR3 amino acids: CAISGAFNQPQHF. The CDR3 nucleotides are TGTGCCATCAGTGGGGCCTTCAATCAGCCCCAGCATTTT.

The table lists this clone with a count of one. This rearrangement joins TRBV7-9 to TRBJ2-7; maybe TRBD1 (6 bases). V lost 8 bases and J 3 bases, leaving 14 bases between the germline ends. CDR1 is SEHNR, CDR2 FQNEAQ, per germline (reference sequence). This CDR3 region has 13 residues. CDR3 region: CASSSGTFYEQYF. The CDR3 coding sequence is TGTGCCAGCTCCTCTGGGACATTCTACGAGCAGTACTTC.

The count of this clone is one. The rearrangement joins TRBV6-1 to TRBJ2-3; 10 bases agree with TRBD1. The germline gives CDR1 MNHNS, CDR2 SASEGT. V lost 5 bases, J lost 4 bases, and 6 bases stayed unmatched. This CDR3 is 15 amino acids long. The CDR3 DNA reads TGTGCCAGCAGTAAAGGACAGGGGGTTTCAGATACGCAGTATTTT. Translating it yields CASSKGQGVSDTQYF.

The CDR3, as DNA: TGTGCCAGCAGTCAGGTTCTGGGAAGTCCTGAAGCTTTCTTT. Protein: CASSQVLGSPEAFF. This rearrangement joins TRBV7-3 to TRBJ1-1; no clear D gene. Germline V gene lookup returns CDR1 SGHTA and CDR2 FQGTGA. V lost 6 bases and J lost 6, with 17 bases in between. CDR3 length equals 14 residues.

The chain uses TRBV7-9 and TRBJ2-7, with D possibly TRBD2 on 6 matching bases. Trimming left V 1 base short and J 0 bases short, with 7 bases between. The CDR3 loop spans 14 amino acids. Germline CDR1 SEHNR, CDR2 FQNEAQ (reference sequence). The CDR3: CASSLDGGSYEQYF. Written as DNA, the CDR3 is TGTGCCAGCAGCTTAGACGGGGGCTCCTACGAGCAGTACTTC.

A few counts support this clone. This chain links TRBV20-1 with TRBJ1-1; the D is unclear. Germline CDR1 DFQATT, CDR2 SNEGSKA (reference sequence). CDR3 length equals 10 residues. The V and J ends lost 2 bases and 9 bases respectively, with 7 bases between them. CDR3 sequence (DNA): TGCAGTGCTAGATCAGATAAAGCTTTCTTT. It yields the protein CSARSDKAFF.

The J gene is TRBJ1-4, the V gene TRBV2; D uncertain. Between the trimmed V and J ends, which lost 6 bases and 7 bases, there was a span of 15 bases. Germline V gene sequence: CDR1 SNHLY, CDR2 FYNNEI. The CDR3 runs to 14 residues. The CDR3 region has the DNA TGTGCCAGCAGCGACAATTGGGGAGCTGAAAAACTGTTTTTT. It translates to CASSDNWGAEKLFF.

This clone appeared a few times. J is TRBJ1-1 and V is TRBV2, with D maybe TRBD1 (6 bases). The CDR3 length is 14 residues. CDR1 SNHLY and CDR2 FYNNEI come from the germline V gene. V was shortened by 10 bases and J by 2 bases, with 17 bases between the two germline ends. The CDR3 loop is CATRPGAANTEAFF. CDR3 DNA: TGTGCCACCCGACCAGGGGCCGCAAACACTGAAGCTTTCTTT.

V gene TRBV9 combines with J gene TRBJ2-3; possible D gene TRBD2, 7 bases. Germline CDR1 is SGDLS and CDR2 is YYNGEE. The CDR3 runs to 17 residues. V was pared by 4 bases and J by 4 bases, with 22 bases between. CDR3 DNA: TGTGCCAGCAGCCCTCTACTGGGGGCGGGAGCCCCAGATACGCAGTATTTT. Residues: CASSPLLGAGAPDTQYF.

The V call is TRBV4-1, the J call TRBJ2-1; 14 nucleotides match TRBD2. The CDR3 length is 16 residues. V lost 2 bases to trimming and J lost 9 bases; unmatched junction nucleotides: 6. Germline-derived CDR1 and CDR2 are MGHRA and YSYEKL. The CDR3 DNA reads TGCGCCAGCAGCCAACAGGGACTAGCGGGAGTAAGTGAGCAGTTCTTC. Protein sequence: CASSQQGLAGVSEQFF.